The sequence of this T cell receptor (beta chain) was determined in a study of T cells in Graves' hyperthyroidism and ophthalmopathy. Study summary: Staff took peripheral blood when the initial diagnosis was made, before any treatment began.

The patients, who ranged from 18 to 65 in age, presented with newly diagnosed hyperthyroidism lasting under 2 months. TCR beta CDR3 regions were amplified from RNA transcripts. TCR CDR3 regions were first amplified by RT-PCR with HTBI primers. TCRdb re-analysed the multiplex PCR reads in MiXCR, keeping a single row per CDR3 protein. The sample includes about 740,000 distinct CDR3 sequences, 12% to 15% of them seen just once. Turning to this clonotype: As yet, its antigen is unknown. This may come from a read error, since a much larger clone is one base off.

Points from the study as a whole: Among clonotypes expanded in thyroid above 0.001, most were also found in blood. Ophthalmopathy cases were set apart from stable hyperthyroidism by a 13 V-J model.

This receptor was obtained from a woman aged 18 to 35 with Graves' hyperthyroidism. Sequenced input: blood.

CDR3 sequence (DNA): TGCAGTGCTAGAGTTGGGGTGGATACGCAGTATTTT. Translation: CSARVGVDTQYF. The chain couples TRBV20-1 to TRBJ2-3; D remains unclear. CDR1 is DFQATT and CDR2 is SNEGSKA in the germline V gene (reference sequence). V lost 1 base, J lost 6 bases, and 8 bases lay in between. The length of the CDR3 is 12 residues.